The 9 T cell receptor beta chains below were found in one sample sequenced in a study of T cell changes during pregnancy in multiple sclerosis. The method was immunoSEQ multiplex PCR; TCRdb's version includes in-frame clones alone and lacks a portion of them. The repertoire holds approximately 45,000 clones, roughly nine tenths seen once, with 0.37% in the top ten. This specimen was CD4+ T cells from peripheral blood mononuclear cells, taken in the second trimester of pregnancy. The receptors were sampled from a female donor in good health, enrolled as a control in a pregnancy study.

The chain carries TRBV11-3 and TRBJ2-6; a weak D match, TRBD1 (5 bases). Trimming shortened V by 7 bases and J by 2 bases, and 12 bases separated the two germline ends. This CDR3 spans 15 amino acids. CDR1 is SGHNT, CDR2 YENEEA, per germline. In DNA, the CDR3 is TGTGCCAGCAATATTGGCAGGGCTGGGGCCAACGTCCTGACTTTC. Translated, it gives CASNIGRAGANVLTF. Full variable domain (remainder filled in from reference TRBV11-3 and TRBJ2-6): EAGVVQSPRYKIIEKKQPVAFWCNPISGHNTLYWYLQNLGQGPELLIRYENEEAVDDSQLPKDRFSAERLKGVDSTLKIQPAELGDSAVYLCASNIGRAGANVLTFGAGSRLTVL.

The chain's CDR3 is CASSLATDTQYF. CDR3 nucleotides: TGTGCCAGCAGCTTGGCAACAGATACGCAGTATTTT. J is TRBJ2-3 and V is TRBV7-2; D gene uncertain. The germline V gene encodes CDR1 SGHTA and CDR2 FQGNSA. V was cut by 3 bases and J by 3 bases, with 4 bases left in between. CDR3 length: 12 residues.

V gene TRBV18 combines with J gene TRBJ2-2, with no clear D. Germline V gene data show CDR1 as KGHSH and CDR2 as LQKENI. With 2 bases removed from V and 0 bases from J, the gap between germline ends came to 10 bases. The CDR3 loop spans 16 amino acids. CDR3 region: CASSPLRLTNTGELFF. The CDR3 bases are TGTGCCAGCTCACCATTGAGACTCACGAACACCGGGGAGCTGTTTTTT.

The V call is TRBV7-3, the J call TRBJ2-2; 7 bases are shared with TRBD2. This CDR3 comprises 13 residues. Germline lookup yields CDR1 SGHTA and CDR2 FQGTGA. The V gene end was trimmed by 4 bases and the J gene end by 6 bases; junction bases not matched to a gene: 2. CDR3 DNA: TGTGCCAGCAGCTGGGCGGGAGCCGGGGAGCTGTTTTTT. Its protein product is CASSWAGAGELFF.

V is TRBV5-6 and J is TRBJ2-3, with 9 bases fitting TRBD1. The length of the CDR3 is 15 residues. Germline V lookup: CDR1 SGHDT, CDR2 YYEEEE. V gave up 4 bases and J gave up 6 bases; unmatched junction bases: 9. CDR3 DNA sequence: TGTGCCAGCAGCCCCCGGACAGGGGAGGTCGATACGCAGTATTTT. It translates to CASSPRTGEVDTQYF.

This clone was counted once. V and J are TRBV29-1 and TRBJ1-2, with D hard to call. The V gene lost 8 bases and the J gene lost 2 bases, with 15 bases spanning the gap. Germline assignment: CDR1 SQVTM and CDR2 ANQGSEA. This CDR3 has 13 amino acids. The CDR3 nucleotides read TGCAGCCCTTTAGAGGCCCTGAACTATGGCTACACCTTC. Translating gives CSPLEALNYGYTF.

CDR3 nucleotide sequence: TGTGCCAGCAGCCAAGATCTCTCTTCGACGGGATCTGGAAACCCCATCATATATTTT. The encoded protein is CASSQDLSSTGSGNPIIYF. The gene calls are TRBV4-2 and TRBJ1-3; D unresolved. This CDR3 is built from 19 residues. The V end lost 0 bases, the J end lost 12 bases, and 30 bases lay between the germline ends. The germline V gene encodes CDR1 LGHNA and CDR2 YNFKEQ.

On this clone itself: The junction shows a germline mismatch at one end, possibly a read error. J is TRBJ1-4 and V is TRBV14; TRBD1 is a possible D gene (5 bases). Germline assignment: CDR1 SGHDN and CDR2 FVKESK. The CDR3 totals 14 residues. DNA for the CDR3: TGTGCCAGCAGTCAAGGGGAGGGTAGAGAAAAACTGTTTTTT. Encoded protein: CASSQGEGREKLFF. Supplemented by reference TRBV14 and TRBJ1-4, the full variable domain reads EAGVTQFPSHSVIEKGQTVTLRCDPISGHDNLYWYRRVMGKEIKFLLHFVKESKQDESGMPNNRFLAERTGGTYSTLKVQPAELEDSGVYFCASSQGEGREKLFFGSGTQLSVL.

The chain joins TRBV7-9 to TRBJ2-1; 14 bases map to TRBD2. Looked up from germline, CDR1 is SEHNR and CDR2 is FQNEAQ (reference sequence). V gave up 4 bases and J gave up 7 bases; unmatched junction bases: 15. The CDR3 sequence is 19 residues long. In DNA, the CDR3 is TGTGCCAGCAGCTCACCAAACAACCGGGGACTAGCGGGGGTTAATGAGCAGTTCTTC. Its translation: CASSSPNNRGLAGVNEQFF.